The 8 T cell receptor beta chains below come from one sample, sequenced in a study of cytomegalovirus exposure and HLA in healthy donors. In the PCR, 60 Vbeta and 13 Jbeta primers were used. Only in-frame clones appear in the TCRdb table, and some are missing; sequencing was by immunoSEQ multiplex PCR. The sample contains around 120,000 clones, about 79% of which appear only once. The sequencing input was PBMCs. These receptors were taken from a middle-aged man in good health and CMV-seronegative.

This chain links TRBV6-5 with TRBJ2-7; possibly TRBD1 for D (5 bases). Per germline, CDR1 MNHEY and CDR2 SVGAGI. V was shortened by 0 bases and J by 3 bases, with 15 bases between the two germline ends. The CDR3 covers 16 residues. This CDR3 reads CASSYSMAQAIYEQYF. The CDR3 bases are TGTGCCAGCAGTTACTCGATGGCACAGGCAATCTACGAGCAGTACTTC.

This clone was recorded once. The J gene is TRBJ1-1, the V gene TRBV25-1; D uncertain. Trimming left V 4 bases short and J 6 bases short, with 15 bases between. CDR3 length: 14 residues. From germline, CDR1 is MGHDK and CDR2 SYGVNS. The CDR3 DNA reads TGTGCCAGCAGTGGCGGGCGACCTGGCGCTGAAGCTTTCTTT. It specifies CASSGGRPGAEAFF.

This chain's CDR3 is CARSFQSQYF. For the CDR3, the DNA is TGTGCCAGAAGCTTCCAGTCGCAGTACTTC. The chain employs TRBV5-3 and TRBJ2-7; D is uncertain. TRBV5-3 is assigned to the ORF class and has an uncertain function. With 2 bases removed from V and 9 bases from J, the gap between germline ends came to 6 bases. The CDR3 extends over 10 amino acids.

The CDR3 loop is CASSLGQNLQETQYF. The CDR3 DNA is TGCGCCAGCAGCTTGGGACAGAACCTACAAGAGACCCAGTACTTC. The chain couples TRBV5-1 to TRBJ2-5, with a tentative D call TRBD1 (5 bases). The length of the CDR3 is 15 residues. CDR1 and CDR2 (germline): SGHRS, YFSETQ. Trimming stripped 0 bases from V and 2 bases from J, with 11 bases between.

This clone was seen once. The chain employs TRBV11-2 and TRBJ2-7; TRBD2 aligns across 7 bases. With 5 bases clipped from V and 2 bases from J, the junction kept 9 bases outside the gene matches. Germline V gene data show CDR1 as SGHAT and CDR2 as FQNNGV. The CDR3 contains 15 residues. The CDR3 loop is CASSLERGITYEQYF. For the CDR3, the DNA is TGTGCCAGCAGCCTCGAGCGGGGTATAACCTACGAGCAGTACTTC.

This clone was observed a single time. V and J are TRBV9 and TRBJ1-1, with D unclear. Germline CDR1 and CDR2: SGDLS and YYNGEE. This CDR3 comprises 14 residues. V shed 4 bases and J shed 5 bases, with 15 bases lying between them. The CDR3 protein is CASSSTDSLTEAFF. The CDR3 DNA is TGTGCCAGCAGCTCGACGGACTCCCTGACTGAAGCTTTCTTT.

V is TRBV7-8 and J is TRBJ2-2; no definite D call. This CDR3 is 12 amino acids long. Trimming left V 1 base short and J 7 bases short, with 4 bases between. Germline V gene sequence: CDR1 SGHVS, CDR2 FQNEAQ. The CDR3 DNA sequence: TGTGCCAGCAGCTTAGTCCGCGGGGAGCTGTTTTTT. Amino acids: CASSLVRGELFF.

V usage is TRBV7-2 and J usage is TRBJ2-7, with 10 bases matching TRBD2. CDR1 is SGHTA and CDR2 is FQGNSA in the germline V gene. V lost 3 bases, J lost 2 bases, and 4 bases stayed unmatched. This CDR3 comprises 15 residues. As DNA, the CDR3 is TGTGCCAGCAGCTTGTGGACTAGCGGTGCCTACGAGCAGTACTTC. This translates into CASSLWTSGAYEQYF.